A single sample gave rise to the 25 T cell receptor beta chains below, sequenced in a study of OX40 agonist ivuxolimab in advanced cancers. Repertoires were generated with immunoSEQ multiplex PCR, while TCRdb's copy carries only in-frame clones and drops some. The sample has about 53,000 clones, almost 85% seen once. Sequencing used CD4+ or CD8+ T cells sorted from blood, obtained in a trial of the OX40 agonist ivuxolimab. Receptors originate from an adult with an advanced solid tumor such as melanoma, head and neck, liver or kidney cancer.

CDR3 sequence reads: CATRDRGLRRYEQYF. CDR3 DNA: TGTGCCACTAGGGACAGGGGACTCCGTCGCTACGAGCAGTACTTC. The V call is TRBV5-8, the J call TRBJ2-7, with 10 bases that match TRBD1. Germline V gene data show CDR1 as SGHTS and CDR2 as YDEGEE. The length of the CDR3 is 15 residues. Losses at the gene ends were 9 bases for V and 3 bases for J; bases not matched to a gene: 12.

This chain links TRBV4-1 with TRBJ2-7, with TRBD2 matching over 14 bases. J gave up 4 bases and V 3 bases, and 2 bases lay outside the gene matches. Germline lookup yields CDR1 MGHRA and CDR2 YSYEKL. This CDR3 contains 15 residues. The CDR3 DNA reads TGCGCCAGCAGCCATGGGACTAGCGGGAGTTACGAGCAGTACTTC. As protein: CASSHGTSGSYEQYF.

The CDR3 spells CASSEQGSNEKLFF. The CDR3 DNA reads as TGTGCCAGCAGTGAACAGGGTAGTAATGAAAAACTGTTTTTT. The chain is built from TRBV6-1 and TRBJ1-4; TRBD1 might be the D (5 bases). This CDR3 is built from 14 residues. V lost 2 bases and J 4 bases, leaving 8 bases between the germline ends. Germline values: CDR1 MNHNS, CDR2 SASEGT.

CDR3 in DNA: TGTGCCAGCAGCCCTATCGGGGGGCGGGTCAATGAGCAGTTCTTC. Translating gives CASSPIGGRVNEQFF. The genes are TRBV28 and TRBJ2-1; D is perhaps TRBD2 (7 bases). CDR3 length equals 15 residues. Per the germline V gene, CDR1 is MDHEN and CDR2 is SYDVKM. Trimming removed 6 bases at V and 6 bases at J, with 18 bases between. Full variable domain (missing parts from reference TRBV28 and TRBJ2-1): DVKVTQSSRYLVKRTGEKVFLECVQDMDHENMFWYRQDPGLGLRLIYFSYDVKMKEKGDIPEGYSVSREKKERFSLILESASTNQTSMYLCASSPIGGRVNEQFFGPGTRLTVL.

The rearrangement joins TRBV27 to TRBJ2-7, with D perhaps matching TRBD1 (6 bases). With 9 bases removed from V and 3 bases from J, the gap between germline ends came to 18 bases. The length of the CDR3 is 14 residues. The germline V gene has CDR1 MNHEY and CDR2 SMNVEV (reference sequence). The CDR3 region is CASKTGFPIYEQYF. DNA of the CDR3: TGTGCCAGTAAGACAGGATTCCCTATCTACGAGCAGTACTTC.

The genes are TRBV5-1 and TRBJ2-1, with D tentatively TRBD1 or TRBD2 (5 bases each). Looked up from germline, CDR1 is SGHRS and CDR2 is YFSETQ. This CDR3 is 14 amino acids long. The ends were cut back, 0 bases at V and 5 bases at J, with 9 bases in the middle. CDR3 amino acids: CASSLAGRNNEQFF. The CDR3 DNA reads TGCGCCAGCAGCTTGGCGGGACGGAACAATGAGCAGTTCTTC.

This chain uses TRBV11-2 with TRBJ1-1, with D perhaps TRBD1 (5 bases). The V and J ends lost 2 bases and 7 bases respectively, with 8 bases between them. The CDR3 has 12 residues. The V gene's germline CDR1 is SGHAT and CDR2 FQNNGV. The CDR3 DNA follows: TGTGCCAGCAGCTTATCCGGGGGTGAAGCTTTCTTT. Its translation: CASSLSGGEAFF.

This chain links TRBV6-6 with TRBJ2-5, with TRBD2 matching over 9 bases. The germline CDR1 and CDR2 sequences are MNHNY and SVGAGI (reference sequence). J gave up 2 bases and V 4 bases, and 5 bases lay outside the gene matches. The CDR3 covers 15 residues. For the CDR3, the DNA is TGTGCCAGCAGTTTTAGCGGGGGCCTTCAAGAGACCCAGTACTTC. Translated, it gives CASSFSGGLQETQYF.

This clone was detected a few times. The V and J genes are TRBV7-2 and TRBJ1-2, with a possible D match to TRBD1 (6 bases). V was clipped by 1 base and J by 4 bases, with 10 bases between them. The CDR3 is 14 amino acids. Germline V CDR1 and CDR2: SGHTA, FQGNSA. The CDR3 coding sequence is TGTGCCAGCAGCTTAGGCAGGGGCGCCTATGGCTACACCTTC. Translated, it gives CASSLGRGAYGYTF.

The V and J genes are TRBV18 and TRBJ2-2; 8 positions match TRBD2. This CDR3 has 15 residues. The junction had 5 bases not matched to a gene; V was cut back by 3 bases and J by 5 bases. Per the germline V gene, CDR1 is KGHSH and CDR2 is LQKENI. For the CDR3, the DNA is TGTGCCAGCTCACCCCCGGGACTAGAGACCGGGGAGCTGTTTTTT. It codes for CASSPPGLETGELFF.

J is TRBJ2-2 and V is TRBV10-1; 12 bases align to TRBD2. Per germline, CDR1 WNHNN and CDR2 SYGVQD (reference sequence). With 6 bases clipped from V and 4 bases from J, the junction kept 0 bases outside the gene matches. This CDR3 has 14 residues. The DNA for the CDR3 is TGCGCCAGCAGGACTAGCGGGAGCACCGGGGAGCTGTTTTTT. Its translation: CASRTSGSTGELFF.

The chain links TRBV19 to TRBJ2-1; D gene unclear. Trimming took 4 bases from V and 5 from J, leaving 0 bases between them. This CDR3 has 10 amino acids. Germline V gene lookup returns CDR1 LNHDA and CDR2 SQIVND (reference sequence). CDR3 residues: CASSNNEQFF. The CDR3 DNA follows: TGTGCCAGTAGTAACAATGAGCAGTTCTTC.

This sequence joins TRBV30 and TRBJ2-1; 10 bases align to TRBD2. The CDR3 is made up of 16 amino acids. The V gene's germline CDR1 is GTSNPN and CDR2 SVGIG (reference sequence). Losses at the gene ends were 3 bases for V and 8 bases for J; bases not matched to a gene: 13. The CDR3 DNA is TGTGCCTGGAGCAGTAACCTAGCGGGAGTAGGCCATGAGCAGTTCTTC. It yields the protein CAWSSNLAGVGHEQFF.

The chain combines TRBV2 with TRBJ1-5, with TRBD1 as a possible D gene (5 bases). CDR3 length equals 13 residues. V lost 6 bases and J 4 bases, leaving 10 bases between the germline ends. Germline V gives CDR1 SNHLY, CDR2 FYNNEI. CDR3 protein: CASSGTENQPQHF. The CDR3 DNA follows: TGTGCCAGCAGCGGGACGGAAAATCAGCCCCAGCATTTT.

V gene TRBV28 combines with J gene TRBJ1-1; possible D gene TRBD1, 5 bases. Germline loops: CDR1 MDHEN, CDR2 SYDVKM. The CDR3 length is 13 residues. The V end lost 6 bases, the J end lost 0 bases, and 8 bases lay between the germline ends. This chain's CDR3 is CASSPGVNTEAFF. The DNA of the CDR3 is TGTGCCAGCAGCCCGGGGGTGAACACTGAAGCTTTCTTT.

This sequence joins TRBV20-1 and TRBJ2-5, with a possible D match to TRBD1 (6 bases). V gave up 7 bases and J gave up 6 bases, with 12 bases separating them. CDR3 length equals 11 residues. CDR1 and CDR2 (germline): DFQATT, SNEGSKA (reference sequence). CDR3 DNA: TGCAGTGTTCCGGACAGACAGACCCAGTACTTC. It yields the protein CSVPDRQTQYF.

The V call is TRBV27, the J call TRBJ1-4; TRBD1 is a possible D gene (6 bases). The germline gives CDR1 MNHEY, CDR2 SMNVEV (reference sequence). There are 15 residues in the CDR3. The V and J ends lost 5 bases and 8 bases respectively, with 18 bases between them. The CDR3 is CASSGYREVREKLFF. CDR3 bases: TGTGCCAGCAGTGGATACAGGGAGGTTCGGGAAAAACTGTTTTTT.

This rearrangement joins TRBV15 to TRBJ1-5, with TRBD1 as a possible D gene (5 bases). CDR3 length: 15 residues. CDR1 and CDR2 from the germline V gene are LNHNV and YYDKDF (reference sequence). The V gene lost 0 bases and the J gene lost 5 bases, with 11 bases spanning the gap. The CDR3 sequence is CATSREPQAHQPQHF. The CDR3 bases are TGTGCCACCAGCAGAGAACCACAGGCACATCAGCCCCAGCATTTT.

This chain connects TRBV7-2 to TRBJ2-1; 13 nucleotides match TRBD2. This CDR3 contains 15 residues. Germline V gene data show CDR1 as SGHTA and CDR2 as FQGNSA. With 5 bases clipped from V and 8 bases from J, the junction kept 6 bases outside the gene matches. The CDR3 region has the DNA TGTGCCAGCAGCAAACTAGCGGGAGGGCCGGATGAGCAGTTCTTC. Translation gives CASSKLAGGPDEQFF.

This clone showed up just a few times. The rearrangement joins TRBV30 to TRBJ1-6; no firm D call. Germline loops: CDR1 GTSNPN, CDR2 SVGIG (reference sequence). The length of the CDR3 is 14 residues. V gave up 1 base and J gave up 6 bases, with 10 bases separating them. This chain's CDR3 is CAWSAKLPNSPLHF. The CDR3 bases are TGTGCCTGGAGTGCGAAGCTACCTAATTCACCCCTCCACTTT.

CDR3 nucleotides: TGTGCCAGCAGCTTGGGGCAGGGAGTAAGGGAAAAACTGTTTTTT. The encoded protein is CASSLGQGVREKLFF. The chain recombines TRBV5-6 with TRBJ1-4, with D maybe TRBD1 (5 bases). Germline V gene data show CDR1 as SGHDT and CDR2 as YYEEEE. V shed 0 bases and J shed 8 bases, with 14 bases lying between them. The CDR3 length is 15 residues.

CDR3 nucleotide sequence: TGTGCCAGCTCACCTTCTAGCGCTTACAATGAGCAGTTCTTC. This translates into CASSPSSAYNEQFF. V usage is TRBV18 and J usage is TRBJ2-1; a possible D gene is TRBD2 (6 bases). The germline CDR1 and CDR2 sequences are KGHSH and LQKENI. The CDR3 covers 14 residues. The germline V and J ends were trimmed by 3 bases and 4 bases, with 10 bases remaining between them.

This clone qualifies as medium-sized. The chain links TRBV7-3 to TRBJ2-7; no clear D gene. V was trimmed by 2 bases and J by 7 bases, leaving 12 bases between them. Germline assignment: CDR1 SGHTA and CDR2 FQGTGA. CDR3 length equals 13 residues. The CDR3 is CASSLYFSAEQYF. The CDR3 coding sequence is TGTGCCAGCAGCTTATATTTTAGTGCGGAGCAGTACTTC. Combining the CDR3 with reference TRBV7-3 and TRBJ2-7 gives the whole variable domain GAGVSQTPSNKVTEKGKYVELRCDPISGHTALYWYRQSLGQGPEFLIYFQGTGAADDSGLPNDRFFAVRPEGSVSTLKIQRTERGDSAVYLCASSLYFSAEQYFGPGTRLTVT.

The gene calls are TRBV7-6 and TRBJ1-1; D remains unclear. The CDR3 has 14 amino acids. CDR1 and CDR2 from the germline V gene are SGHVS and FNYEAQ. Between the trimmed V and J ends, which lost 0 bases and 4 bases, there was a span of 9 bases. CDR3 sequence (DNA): TGTGCCAGCAGCTTAGCGCGCAGTACCACTGAAGCTTTCTTT. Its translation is CASSLARSTTEAFF.

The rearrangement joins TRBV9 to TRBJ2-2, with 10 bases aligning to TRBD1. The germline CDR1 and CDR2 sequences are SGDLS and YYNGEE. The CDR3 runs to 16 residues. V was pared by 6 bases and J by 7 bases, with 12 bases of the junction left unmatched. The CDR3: CASTRGWDRGDGELFF. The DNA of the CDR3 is TGTGCCAGCACCCGAGGGTGGGACAGGGGTGACGGGGAGCTGTTTTTT. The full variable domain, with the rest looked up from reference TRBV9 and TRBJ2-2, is DSGVTQTPKHLITATGQRVTLRCSPRSGDLSVYWYQQSLDQGLQFLIQYYNGEERAKGNILERFSAQQFPDLHSELNLSSLELGDSALYFCASTRGWDRGDGELFFGEGSRLTVL.